Listed below are T cell receptor beta chains from one sample, sequenced in a study of control samples from healthy donors and cancer patients. TCRdb's copy holds only in-frame clones and misses some; the assay was immunoSEQ multiplex PCR. This sample has 130,000 or so clones, with roughly 90% found just once. The material sequenced was PBMCs. All receptors come from a middle-aged man with head and neck cancer. Both conserved end residues are part of each CDR3. The order of the fields is V gene, clone size, J gene, D gene, CDR3 protein, CDR3 DNA. The D gene is left open where the match is weak. Some rows mark clone size as missing; the rest say once, few, many or name a class of expanded clone.

>TRBV30|few|TRBJ1-4|TRBD1
CASLDRGKEKLFF
TGTGCCTCGTTGGACAGGGGCAAAGAAAAACTGTTTTTT
>TRBV5-1|.|TRBJ2-4|.
CASSRETVKQNIQYF
TGCGCCAGCAGTCGTGAGACAGTGAAACAAAACATTCAGTACTTC
>TRBV28|.|TRBJ2-1|TRBD2
CASMTSASYNEQFF
TGTGCCAGCATGACTAGCGCCTCCTACAATGAGCAGTTCTTC
>TRBV5-6|.|TRBJ2-3|.
CASSRRDVAPGDTQYF
TGTGCCAGCAGCCGGAGAGATGTCGCCCCCGGAGATACGCAGTATTTT
>TRBV7-8|.|TRBJ1-5|.
CASSLTEDQPQHF
TGTGCCAGCAGCTTAACTGAGGATCAGCCCCAGCATTTT
>TRBV7-9|.|TRBJ2-2|.
CASSLVEITGELFF
TGTGCCAGCAGCTTAGTCGAAATAACCGGGGAGCTGTTTTTT
>TRBV30|.|TRBJ2-7|.
CAWNLGTLEQYF
TGTGCCTGGAACTTAGGGACACTCGAGCAGTACTTC
>TRBV5-6|once|TRBJ1-2|.
CASSLPGHPNYGYTF
TGTGCCAGCAGCTTACCGGGACACCCTAACTATGGCTACACCTTC
>TRBV2|.|TRBJ1-2|TRBD1
CASSLTGSYGYTF
TGTGCCAGCAGTTTGACAGGGAGCTATGGCTACACCTTC
>TRBV28|.|TRBJ2-1|.
CASRTYYNEQFF
TGTGCCAGCAGGACTTACTACAATGAGCAGTTCTTC
>TRBV12-3/TRBV12-4|.|TRBJ2-3|.
CASSPRWGDTQYF
TGTGCCAGCAGCCCCCGTTGGGGAGATACGCAGTATTTT